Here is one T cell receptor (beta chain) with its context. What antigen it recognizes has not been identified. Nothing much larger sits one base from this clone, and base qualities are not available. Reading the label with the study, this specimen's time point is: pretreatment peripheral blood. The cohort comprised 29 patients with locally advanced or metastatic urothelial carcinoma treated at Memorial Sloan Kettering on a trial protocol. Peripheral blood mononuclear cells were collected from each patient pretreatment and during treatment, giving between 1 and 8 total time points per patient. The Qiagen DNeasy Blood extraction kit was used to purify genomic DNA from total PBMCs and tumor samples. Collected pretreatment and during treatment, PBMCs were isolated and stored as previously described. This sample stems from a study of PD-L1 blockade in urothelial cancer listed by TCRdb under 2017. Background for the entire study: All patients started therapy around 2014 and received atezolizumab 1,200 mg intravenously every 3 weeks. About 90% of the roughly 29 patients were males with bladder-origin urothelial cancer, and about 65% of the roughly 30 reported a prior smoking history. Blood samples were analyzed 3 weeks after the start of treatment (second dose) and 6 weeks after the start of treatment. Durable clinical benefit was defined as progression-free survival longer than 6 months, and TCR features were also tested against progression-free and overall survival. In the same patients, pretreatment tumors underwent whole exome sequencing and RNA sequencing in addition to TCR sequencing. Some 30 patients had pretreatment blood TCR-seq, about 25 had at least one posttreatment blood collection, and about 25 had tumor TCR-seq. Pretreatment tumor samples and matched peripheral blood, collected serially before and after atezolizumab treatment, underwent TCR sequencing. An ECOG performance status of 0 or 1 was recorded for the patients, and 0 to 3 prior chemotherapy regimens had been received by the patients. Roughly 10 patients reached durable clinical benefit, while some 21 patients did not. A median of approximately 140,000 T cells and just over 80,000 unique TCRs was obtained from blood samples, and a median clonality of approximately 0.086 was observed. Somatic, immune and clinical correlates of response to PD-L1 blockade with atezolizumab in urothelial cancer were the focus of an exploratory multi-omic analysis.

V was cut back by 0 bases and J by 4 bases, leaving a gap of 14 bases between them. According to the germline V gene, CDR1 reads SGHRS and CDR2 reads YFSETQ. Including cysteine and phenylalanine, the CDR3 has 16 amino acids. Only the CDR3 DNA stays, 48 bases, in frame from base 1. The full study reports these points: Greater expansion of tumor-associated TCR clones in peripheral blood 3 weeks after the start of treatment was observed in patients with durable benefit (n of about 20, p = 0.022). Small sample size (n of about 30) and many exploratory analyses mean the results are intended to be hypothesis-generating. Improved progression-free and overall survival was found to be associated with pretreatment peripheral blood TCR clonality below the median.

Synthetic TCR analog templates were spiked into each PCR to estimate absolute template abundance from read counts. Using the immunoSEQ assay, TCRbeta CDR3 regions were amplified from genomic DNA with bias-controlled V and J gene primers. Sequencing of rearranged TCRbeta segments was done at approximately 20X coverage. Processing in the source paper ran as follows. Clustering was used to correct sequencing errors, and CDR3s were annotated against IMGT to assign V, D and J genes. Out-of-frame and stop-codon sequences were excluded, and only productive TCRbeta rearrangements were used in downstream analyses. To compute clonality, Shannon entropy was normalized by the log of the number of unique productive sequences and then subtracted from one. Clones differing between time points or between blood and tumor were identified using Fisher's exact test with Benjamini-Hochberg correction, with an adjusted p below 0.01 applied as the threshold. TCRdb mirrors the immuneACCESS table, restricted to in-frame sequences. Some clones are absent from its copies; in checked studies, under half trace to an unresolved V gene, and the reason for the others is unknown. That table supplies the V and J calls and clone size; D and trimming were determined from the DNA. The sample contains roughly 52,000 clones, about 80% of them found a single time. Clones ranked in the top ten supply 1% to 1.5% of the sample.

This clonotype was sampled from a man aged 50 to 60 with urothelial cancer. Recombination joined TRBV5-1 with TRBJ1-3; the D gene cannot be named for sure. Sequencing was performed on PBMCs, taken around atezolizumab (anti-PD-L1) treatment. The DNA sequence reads TGCGCCAGCAGCTTGGCAGGCCTACAGCTGGGAAACACCATATATTTT. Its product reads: CASSLAGLQLGNTIYF.